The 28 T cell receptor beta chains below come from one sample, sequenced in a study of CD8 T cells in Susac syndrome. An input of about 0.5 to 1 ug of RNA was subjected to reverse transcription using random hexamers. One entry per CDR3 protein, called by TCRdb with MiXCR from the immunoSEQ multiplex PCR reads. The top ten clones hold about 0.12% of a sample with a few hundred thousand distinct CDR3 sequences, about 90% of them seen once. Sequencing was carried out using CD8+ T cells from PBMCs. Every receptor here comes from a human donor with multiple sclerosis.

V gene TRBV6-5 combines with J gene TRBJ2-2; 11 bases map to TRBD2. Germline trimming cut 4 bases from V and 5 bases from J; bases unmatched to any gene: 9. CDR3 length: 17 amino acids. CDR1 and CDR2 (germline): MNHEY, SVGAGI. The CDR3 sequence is CASSLGLAGGRTGELFF. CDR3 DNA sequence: TGTGCCAGCAGTTTAGGGCTAGCGGGAGGTAGAACCGGGGAGCTGTTTTTT.

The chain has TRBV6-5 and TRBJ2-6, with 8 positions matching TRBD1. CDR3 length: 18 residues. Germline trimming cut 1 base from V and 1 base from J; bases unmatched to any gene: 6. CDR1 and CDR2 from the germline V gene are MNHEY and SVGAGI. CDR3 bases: TGTGCCAGCAGTTACTTGGGACAGGCCTTTTCTGGGGCCAACGTCCTGACTTTC. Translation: CASSYLGQAFSGANVLTF.

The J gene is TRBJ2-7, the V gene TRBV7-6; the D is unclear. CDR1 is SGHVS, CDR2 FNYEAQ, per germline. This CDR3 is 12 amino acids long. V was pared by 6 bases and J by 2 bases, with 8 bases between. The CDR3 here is CASSSSAYEQYF. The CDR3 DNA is TGTGCCAGCAGTTCAAGCGCCTACGAGCAGTACTTC.

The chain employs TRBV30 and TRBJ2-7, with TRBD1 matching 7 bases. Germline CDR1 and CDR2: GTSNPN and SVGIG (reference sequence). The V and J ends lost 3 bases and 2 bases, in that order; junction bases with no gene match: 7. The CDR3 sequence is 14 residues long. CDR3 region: CAWSGTDFTYEQYF. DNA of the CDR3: TGTGCCTGGAGCGGGACAGATTTTACCTACGAGCAGTACTTC.

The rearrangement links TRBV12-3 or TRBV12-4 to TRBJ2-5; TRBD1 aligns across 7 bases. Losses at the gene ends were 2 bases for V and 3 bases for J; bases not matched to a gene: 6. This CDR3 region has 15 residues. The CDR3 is CASSLLQGSEETQYF. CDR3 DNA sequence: TGTGCCAGCAGTTTACTACAGGGGAGTGAAGAGACCCAGTACTTC.

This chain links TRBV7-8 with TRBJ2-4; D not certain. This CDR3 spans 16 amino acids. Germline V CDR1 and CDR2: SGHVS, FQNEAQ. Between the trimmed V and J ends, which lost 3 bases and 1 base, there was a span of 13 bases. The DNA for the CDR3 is TGTGCCAGCAGCTTTACTTACGGTGGTGCCAAAAACATTCAGTACTTC. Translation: CASSFTYGGAKNIQYF.

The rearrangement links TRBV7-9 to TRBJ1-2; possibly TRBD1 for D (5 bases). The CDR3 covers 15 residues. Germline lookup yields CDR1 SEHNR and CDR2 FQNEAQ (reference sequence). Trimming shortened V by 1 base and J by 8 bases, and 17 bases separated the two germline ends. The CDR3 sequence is CASSLGVGGDEGYTF. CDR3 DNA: TGTGCCAGCAGCTTAGGGGTCGGAGGGGATGAAGGCTACACCTTC.

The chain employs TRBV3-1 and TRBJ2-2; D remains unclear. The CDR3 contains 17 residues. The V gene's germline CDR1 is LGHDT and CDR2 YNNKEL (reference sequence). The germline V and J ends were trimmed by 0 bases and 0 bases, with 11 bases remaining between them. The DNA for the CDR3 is TGTGCCAGCAGCCAAGAAAATACGGCTCCGAACACCGGGGAGCTGTTTTTT. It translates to CASSQENTAPNTGELFF.

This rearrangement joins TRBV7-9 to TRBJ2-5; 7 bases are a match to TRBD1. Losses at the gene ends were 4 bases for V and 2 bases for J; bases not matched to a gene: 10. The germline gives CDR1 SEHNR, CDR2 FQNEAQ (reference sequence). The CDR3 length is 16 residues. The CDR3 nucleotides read TGTGCCAGCAGCTCAACAGGGGTCGGGGCACAAGAGACCCAGTACTTC. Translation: CASSSTGVGAQETQYF. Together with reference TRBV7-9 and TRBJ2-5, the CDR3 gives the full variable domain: DTGVSQNPRHKITKRGQNVTFRCDPISEHNRLYWYRQTLGQGPEFLTYFQNEAQLEKSRLLSDRFSAERPKGSFSTLEIQRTEQGDSAMYLCASSSTGVGAQETQYFGPGTRLLVL.

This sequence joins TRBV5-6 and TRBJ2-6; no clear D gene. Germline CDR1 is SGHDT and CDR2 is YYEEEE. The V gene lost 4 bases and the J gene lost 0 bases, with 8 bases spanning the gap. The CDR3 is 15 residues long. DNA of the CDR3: TGTGCCAGCAGCCTCTTGGTCTCTGGGGCCAACGTCCTGACTTTC. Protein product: CASSLLVSGANVLTF.

CDR3 protein: CASSEISGSFNEQFF. CDR3 in DNA: TGTGCCAGCAGTGAAATTAGCGGGAGCTTTAATGAGCAGTTCTTC. The chain is built from TRBV2 and TRBJ2-1, with TRBD2 matching over 9 bases. The CDR3 runs to 15 residues. V gave up 2 bases and J gave up 7 bases; unmatched junction bases: 6. Germline V gives CDR1 SNHLY, CDR2 FYNNEI.

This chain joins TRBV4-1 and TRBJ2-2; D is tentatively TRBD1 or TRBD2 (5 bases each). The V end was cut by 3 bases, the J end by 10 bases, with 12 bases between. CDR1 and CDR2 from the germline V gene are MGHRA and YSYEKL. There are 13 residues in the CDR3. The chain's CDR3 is CASSQTGPMELFF. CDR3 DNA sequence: TGCGCCAGCAGCCAGACGGGGCCGATGGAGCTGTTTTTT.

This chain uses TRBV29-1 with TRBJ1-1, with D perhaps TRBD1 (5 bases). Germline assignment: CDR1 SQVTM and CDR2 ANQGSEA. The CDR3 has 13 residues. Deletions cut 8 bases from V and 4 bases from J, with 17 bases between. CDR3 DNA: TGCAGCATTAATGGGGACTCGGGCACTGAAGCTTTCTTT. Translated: CSINGDSGTEAFF.

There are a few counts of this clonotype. CDR3 sequence reads: CASSPAGNTGELFF. CDR3 DNA sequence: TGTGCCAGCAGCCCCGCGGGGAACACCGGGGAGCTGTTTTTT. The chain couples TRBV12-3 or TRBV12-4 to TRBJ2-2; possible D gene TRBD2, 5 bases. This CDR3 region has 14 residues. Between the trimmed V and J ends, which lost 6 bases and 1 base, there was a span of 9 bases.

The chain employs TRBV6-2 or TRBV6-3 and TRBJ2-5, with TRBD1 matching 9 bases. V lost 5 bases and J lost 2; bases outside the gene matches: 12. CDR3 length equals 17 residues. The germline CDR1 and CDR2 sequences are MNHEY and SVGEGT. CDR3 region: CASSGGTGLETQETQYF. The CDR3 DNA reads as TGTGCCAGCAGTGGAGGGACAGGGTTGGAGACTCAAGAGACCCAGTACTTC.

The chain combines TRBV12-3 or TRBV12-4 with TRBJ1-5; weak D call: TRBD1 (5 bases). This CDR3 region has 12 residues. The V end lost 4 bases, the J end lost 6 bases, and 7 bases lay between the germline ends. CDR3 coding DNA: TGTGCCAGCAGTTCAGACAGTCAGCCCCAGCATTTT. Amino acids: CASSSDSQPQHF.

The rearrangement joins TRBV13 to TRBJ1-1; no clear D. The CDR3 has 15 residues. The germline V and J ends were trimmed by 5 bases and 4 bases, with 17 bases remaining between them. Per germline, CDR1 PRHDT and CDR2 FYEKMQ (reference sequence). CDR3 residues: CASSPGLTTGTEAFF. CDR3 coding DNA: TGTGCCAGCAGCCCTGGACTTACGACGGGCACTGAAGCTTTCTTT. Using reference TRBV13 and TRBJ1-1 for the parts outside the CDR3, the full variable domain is AAGVIQSPRHLIKEKRETATLKCYPIPRHDTVYWYQQGPGQDPQFLISFYEKMQSDKGSIPDRFSAQQFSDYHSELNMSSLELGDSALYFCASSPGLTTGTEAFFGQGTRLTVV.

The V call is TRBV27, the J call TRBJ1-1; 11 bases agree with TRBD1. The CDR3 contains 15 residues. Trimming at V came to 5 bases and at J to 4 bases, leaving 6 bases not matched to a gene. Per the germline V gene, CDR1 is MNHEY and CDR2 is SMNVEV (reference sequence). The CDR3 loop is CASSTPDRGPTEAFF. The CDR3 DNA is TGTGCCAGCAGTACCCCGGACAGGGGGCCCACTGAAGCTTTCTTT.

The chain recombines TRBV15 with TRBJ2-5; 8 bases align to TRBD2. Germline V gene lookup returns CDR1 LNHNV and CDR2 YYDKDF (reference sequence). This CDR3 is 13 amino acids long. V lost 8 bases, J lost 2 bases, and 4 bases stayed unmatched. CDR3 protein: CATDSGEQETQYF. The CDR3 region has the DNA TGTGCCACCGATAGCGGGGAACAAGAGACCCAGTACTTC.

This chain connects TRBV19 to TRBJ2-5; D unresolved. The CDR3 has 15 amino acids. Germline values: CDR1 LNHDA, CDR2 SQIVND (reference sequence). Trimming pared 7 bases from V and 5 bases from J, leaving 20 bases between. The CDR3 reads CASTPSDHIGETQYF. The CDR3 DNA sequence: TGTGCCAGTACCCCCTCGGACCACATTGGGGAGACCCAGTACTTC.

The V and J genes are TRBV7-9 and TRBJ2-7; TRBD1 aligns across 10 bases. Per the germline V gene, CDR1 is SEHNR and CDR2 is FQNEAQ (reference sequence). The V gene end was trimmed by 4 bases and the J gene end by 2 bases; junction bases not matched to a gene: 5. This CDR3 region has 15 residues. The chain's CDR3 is CASSSGQGEAYEQYF. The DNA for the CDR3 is TGTGCCAGCAGCTCTGGACAGGGGGAGGCCTACGAGCAGTACTTC.

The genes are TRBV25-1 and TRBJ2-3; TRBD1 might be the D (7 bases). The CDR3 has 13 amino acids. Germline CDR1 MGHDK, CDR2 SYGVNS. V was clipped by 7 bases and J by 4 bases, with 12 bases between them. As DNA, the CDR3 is TGTGCCAGCATAGCAGGGGGGTCAGATACGCAGTATTTT. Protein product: CASIAGGSDTQYF.

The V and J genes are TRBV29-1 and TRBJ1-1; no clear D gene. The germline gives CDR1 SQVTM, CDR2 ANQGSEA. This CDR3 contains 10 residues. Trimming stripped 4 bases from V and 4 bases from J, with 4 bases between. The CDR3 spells CSVVVTEAFF. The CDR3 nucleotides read TGCAGCGTTGTGGTCACTGAAGCTTTCTTT.

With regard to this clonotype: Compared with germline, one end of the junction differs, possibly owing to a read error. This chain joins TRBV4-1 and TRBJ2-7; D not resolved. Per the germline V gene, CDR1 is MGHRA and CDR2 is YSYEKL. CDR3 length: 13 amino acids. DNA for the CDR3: TGCGCCAGCAGCGCAAGACGAGGCTCCGAGCAGCACTTC. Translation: CASSARRGSEQHF.

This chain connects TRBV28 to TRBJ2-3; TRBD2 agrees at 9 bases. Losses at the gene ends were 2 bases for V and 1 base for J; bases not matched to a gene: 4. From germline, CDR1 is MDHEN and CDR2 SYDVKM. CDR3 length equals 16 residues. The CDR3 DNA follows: TGTGCCAGCAGTTTAGTAGCGGGGGTGGGCACAGATACGCAGTATTTT. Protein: CASSLVAGVGTDTQYF. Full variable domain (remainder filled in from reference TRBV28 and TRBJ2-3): DVKVTQSSRYLVKRTGEKVFLECVQDMDHENMFWYRQDPGLGLRLIYFSYDVKMKEKGDIPEGYSVSREKKERFSLILESASTNQTSMYLCASSLVAGVGTDTQYFGPGTRLTVL.

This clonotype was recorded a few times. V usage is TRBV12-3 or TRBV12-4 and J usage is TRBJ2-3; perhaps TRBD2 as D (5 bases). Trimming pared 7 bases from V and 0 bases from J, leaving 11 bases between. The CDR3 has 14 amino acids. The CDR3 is CASTPRTSTDTQYF. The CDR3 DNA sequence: TGTGCCAGCACCCCTAGGACTAGCACAGATACGCAGTATTTT.

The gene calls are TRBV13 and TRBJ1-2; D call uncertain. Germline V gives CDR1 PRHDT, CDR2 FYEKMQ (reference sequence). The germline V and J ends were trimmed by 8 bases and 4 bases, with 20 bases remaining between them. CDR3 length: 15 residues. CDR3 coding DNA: TGTGCCAGCTTAACCCGGGGTAGCCTCACCTATGGCTACACCTTC. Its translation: CASLTRGSLTYGYTF.

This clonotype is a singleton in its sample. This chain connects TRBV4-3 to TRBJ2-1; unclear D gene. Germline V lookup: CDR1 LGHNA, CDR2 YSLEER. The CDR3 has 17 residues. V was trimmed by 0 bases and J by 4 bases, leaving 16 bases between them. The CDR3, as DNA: TGCGCCAGCAGCCAAGATCAGTCCCGGCTGGGGTACAATGAGCAGTTCTTC. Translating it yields CASSQDQSRLGYNEQFF.